The rows below give T cell receptor beta chains drawn from one sample of a study of OX40 agonist ivuxolimab in advanced cancers. This table comes from immunoSEQ multiplex PCR, and its TCRdb copy is limited to in-frame clones, with some not included. This sample carries about 84,000 clones, around 83% of them seen once, and the ten largest clones take roughly 0.22%. The sample consisted of CD4+ or CD8+ T cells sorted from blood, taken in a trial of the OX40 agonist ivuxolimab. The receptors derive from an adult with an advanced solid tumor such as melanoma, head and neck, liver or kidney cancer. CDR3s leave out the opening cysteine and the closing phenylalanine or tryptophan. The listing skips clone size in some rows; elsewhere it reads once, few, many or a size class.

v_gene	j_gene	abundance	len	CDR3aa
TRBV5-1	TRBJ2-5	.	12	ASSQGGVQETQY
TRBV4-3	TRBJ2-3	.	15	ASSPSGRLLGTDTQY
TRBV4-1	TRBJ2-1	few	14	ASSQGTPIFGDEQF
TRBV6-5	TRBJ2-1	few	11	ASSPPGINEQF
TRBV5-1	TRBJ1-1	few	13	ASSLQGASYTEAF
TRBV2	TRBJ1-1	few	10	ASSTVWTEAF
TRBV5-1	TRBJ2-3	.	12	ASSLDRSTDTQY
TRBV5-1	TRBJ1-4	.	12	ASSITGRGEKLF
TRBV28	TRBJ1-5	.	14	ASSFTSRSAYQPQH
TRBV29-1	TRBJ2-1	once	17	SVEPSGTSGGVSYNEQF
TRBV5-1	TRBJ2-6	.	12	ASHEGPGANVLT
TRBV6-5	TRBJ2-2	.	12	ASSYQGNTGELF
TRBV6-1	TRBJ2-1	.	10	ASSEVLNEQF
TRBV15	TRBJ1-1	once	14	ATSRDKAASLREAF
TRBV18	TRBJ1-2	once	9	ASSPNFGYT
TRBV29-1	TRBJ2-3	.	13	SVSKTSRNTDTQY
TRBV9	TRBJ2-7	.	13	ASSVGLGQTYEQY
TRBV5-1	TRBJ2-1	.	11	ASSGQGAYEQF
TRBV28	TRBJ1-1	.	14	ASSSLTFTVNTEAF
TRBV5-1	TRBJ1-4	.	12	ASSRTGEGEKLF
TRBV5-1	TRBJ1-4	.	12	ASSSQRPNEKLF
TRBV7-7	TRBJ2-5	.	13	ASSQGQTKQETQY
TRBV6-5	TRBJ2-4	.	12	ASSYSRRDNIQY
TRBV19	TRBJ2-3	.	13	ASRYKVGQADTQY
TRBV6-5	TRBJ1-3	.	12	ASSSHSSGNTIY
TRBV2	TRBJ2-5	.	11	ASRDRYQETQY
TRBV5-1	TRBJ2-1	.	13	ASRSPGVSYNEQF
TRBV27	TRBJ2-7	.	13	ASSFIGGNSYEQY
TRBV11-2	TRBJ2-4	.	10	ASSDYKNIQY
TRBV5-4	TRBJ2-1	.	13	ASSQDPTDYNEQF
TRBV27	TRBJ2-2	once	14	ASSLSGRYNTGELF
TRBV5-1	TRBJ2-3	.	11	ASSPGGADTQY
TRBV7-3	TRBJ1-1	.	12	ASSLQPVNTEAF
TRBV4-1	TRBJ1-1	.	14	ASSHRGEGRKNEAF
TRBV5-4	TRBJ1-2	.	11	ASSQRAFYGYT
TRBV5-6	TRBJ2-5	.	13	ASSLDPGYQETQY
TRBV7-2	TRBJ2-7	.	11	ASSLGGTTRQY
TRBV7-2	TRBJ2-3	.	14	ASSLGGSASTDTQY
TRBV9	TRBJ2-3	.	13	ASSQRDGSTDTQY
TRBV28	TRBJ1-2	.	13	ASSFQGAPNYGYT
TRBV29-1	TRBJ1-1	.	11	SVENYLETEAF
TRBV2	TRBJ2-1	.	13	ASIRDQGAGGEQF
TRBV2	TRBJ1-4	.	12	ASSLTGSNEKLF
TRBV29-1	TRBJ2-7	few	11	SVGQGEAYEQY
TRBV15	TRBJ1-2	.	15	ATSRDRVDRAYYGYT
TRBV18	TRBJ1-5	.	15	ASSLAFTGRGNQPQH
TRBV28	TRBJ2-2	.	13	ASSYGTANTGELF
TRBV19	TRBJ1-1	.	12	ASSIPGLNTEAF
TRBV5-4	TRBJ2-2	.	14	ASSFHRGLNTGELF
TRBV11-2	TRBJ2-1	.	13	ASSSAGGRFTEQF
TRBV18	TRBJ1-2	.	11	ASSLGANYGYT
TRBV27	TRBJ2-7	.	13	ASSSPTGGTYEQY
TRBV5-6	TRBJ2-7	.	15	ASSLRQGRLAGNEQY
TRBV7-9	TRBJ1-5	.	11	ASSLQGDQPQH
TRBV11-3	TRBJ2-2	.	15	ASSPRGLAGGTGELF
TRBV27	TRBJ2-1	.	11	ASSPLSYNEQF
TRBV2	TRBJ1-2	.	14	ASTLGGSGQYYGYT